In its sample, the clone carrying this T cell receptor beta chain was seen a few times. Antigen specificity is unknown. The data stem from a study of T cell repertoires in cytomegalovirus infection. At the level of the study: HLA-B-restricted CMV epitopes that are well studied were used alongside recently identified HLA-C-restricted ones. Public TCR beta signatures marked donors with CMV infection and the matching HLA.

Trimming stripped 6 bases from V and 5 bases from J, with 17 bases between. CDR3 length equals 15 residues. Per germline, CDR1 WSHSY and CDR2 SAAADI. One entry per CDR3 protein results from TCRdb running MiXCR on the reads. The table includes approximately 1,000,000 distinct CDR3 sequences, under 40% detected once. Study results and caveats: HLA-C-restricted CMV-specific TCR beta clonotypes prevailed in the ex vivo response. Carriers of CMV plus the relevant HLA were identified by cumulative public TCR beta family frequency.

The rearrangement joins TRBV10-2 to TRBJ1-5; D is perhaps TRBD1 (5 bases). The sequencing used cultured CD8+ T cells from PBMCs, collected from culture after CMV antigen stimulation. This sequence originates from a human donor in good health (CMV status not recorded). Some clones in this sample may be carry-over from other donors' samples. The CDR3 region has the DNA TGCGCCAGCAGACCGGGACGGCCGGTGGATCAGCCCCAGCATTTT. This encodes CASRPGRPVDQPQHF.